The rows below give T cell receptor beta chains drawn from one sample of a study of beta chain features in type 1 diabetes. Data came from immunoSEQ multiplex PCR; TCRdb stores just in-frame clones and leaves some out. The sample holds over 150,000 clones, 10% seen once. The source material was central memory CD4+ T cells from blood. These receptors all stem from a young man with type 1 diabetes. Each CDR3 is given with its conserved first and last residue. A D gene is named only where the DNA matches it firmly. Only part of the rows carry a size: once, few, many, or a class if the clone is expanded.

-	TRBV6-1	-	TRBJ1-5	TGTGCCAGCAGTGTGGCGGGAACCCAGCATTTT	CASSVAGTQHF
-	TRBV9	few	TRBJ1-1	TGTGCCAGCAGCGCCTCCGGGACAGAAGCTTTCTTT	CASSASGTEAFF
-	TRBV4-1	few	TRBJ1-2	TGCGCCAGCAGCCAAGACCGGGATGGGAGAGGCTACACCTTC	CASSQDRDGRGYTF
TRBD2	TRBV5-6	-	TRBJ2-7	TGTGCCAGCAGCTTACCGGGACTAGCGTACGAGCAGTACTTC	CASSLPGLAYEQYF
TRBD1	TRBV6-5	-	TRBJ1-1	TGTGCCACCATTCTAGAAGGGGGCCACGCTTTCTTT	CATILEGGHAFF
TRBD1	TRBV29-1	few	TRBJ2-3	TGCAGCGTTGGAGGGGGCGGCGGCACAGATACGCAGTATTTT	CSVGGGGGTDTQYF
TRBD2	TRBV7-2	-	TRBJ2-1	TGTGCCAGCAGCTTAGCAGGGGGGGCCCAGGCCCGGATTAGCGGGAGAGATGAGCAGTTCTTC	CASSLAGGAQARISGRDEQFF
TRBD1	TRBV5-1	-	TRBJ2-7	TGCGCCAGTGGGACAGACTTCTCCTACGAGCAGTACTTC	CASGTDFSYEQYF
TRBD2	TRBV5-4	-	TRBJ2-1	TGTGCCGGAGGACTAGCGGGGTTCAATGAGCAGTTCTTC	CAGGLAGFNEQFF
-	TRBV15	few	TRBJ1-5	TGTGCCACCAGCAGAGCCAGGCCCGATCAGCCCCAGCATTTT	CATSRARPDQPQHF
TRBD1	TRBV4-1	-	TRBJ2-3	TGCGCCAGCAGCCAATACGGGACAGGGCTGGGAGATACGCAGTATTTT	CASSQYGTGLGDTQYF
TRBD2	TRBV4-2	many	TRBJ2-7	TGTGCCAGCAGCCAACGACTAGCGGGTGAAAAGCAGTACTTC	CASSQRLAGEKQYF
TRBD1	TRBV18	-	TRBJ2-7	TGTGCCAGCTCCGAGGGACAGGGCTCCTACGAGCAGTACTTC	CASSEGQGSYEQYF
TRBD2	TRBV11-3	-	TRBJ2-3	TGTGCCAGCAGCTTAAGCGGGGGGGAAGATACGCAGTATTTT	CASSLSGGEDTQYF
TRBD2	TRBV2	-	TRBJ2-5	TGTGCCAGCAGCCCCGGGAGGCCTCAAGAGACCCAGTACTTC	CASSPGRPQETQYF
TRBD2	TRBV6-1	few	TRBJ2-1	TGTGCCAGTGTTTCCGGGACTAGCGTTTACAATGAGCAGTTCTTC	CASVSGTSVYNEQFF
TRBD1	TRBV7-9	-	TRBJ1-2	TGTGCCAGCAGCTTATTCTCGACAGGGGCCTATGGCTACACCTTC	CASSLFSTGAYGYTF
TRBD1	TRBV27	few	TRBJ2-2	TGTGCCAGCCGCCCGGGACAGGTGAACACCGGGGAGCTGTTTTTT	CASRPGQVNTGELFF
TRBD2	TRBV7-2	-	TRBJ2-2	TGTGCCAGCAGCACCGGGACTAGTGTTACCGGGGAGCTGTTTTTT	CASSTGTSVTGELFF
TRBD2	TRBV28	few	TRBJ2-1	TGTGCCAGCAGCACAGGGACTAGCGGAGGGCTCAATGAGCAGTTCTTC	CASSTGTSGGLNEQFF
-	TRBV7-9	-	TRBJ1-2	TGTGCCAGCAGCTGGACAGACACCTATGGCTACACCTTC	CASSWTDTYGYTF
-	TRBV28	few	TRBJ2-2	TGTGCCAGCTGTAATTACAGAGGGGGCGGGGAGCTGTTTTTT	CASCNYRGGGELFF
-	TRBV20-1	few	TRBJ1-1	TGCAGTGCTAGAAACCCGGTCGGAGCTTTCTTT	CSARNPVGAFF
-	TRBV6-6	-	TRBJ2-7	TGTGCCAGCAGTGCCGCAGGGCTCTACGAGCAGTACTTC	CASSAAGLYEQYF